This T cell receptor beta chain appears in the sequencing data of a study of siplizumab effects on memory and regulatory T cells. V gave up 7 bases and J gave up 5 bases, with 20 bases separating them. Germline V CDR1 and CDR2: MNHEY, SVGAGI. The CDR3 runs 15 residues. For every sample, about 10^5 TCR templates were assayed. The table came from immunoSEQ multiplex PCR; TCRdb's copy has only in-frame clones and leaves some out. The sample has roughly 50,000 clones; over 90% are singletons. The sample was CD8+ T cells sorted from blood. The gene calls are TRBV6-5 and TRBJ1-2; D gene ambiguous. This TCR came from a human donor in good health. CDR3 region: CASTSPTDSEYGYTF. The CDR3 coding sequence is TGTGCCAGCACATCCCCGACTGATTCGGAATATGGCTACACCTTC.